This T cell receptor (beta chain) is drawn from a study of graft-versus-host responses after intestinal transplantation. Study in general: Tacrolimus plus steroids were given to all recipients for approximately 3 years, preceded by anti-thymocyte globulin induction. General study points: Detected in recipient marrow were GvH clones, some of which were first observed in ileum or blood. Patients with graft-donor T cell macrochimerism had high graft-versus-host to host-versus-graft clonal ratios in allografts. With peak circulating GvH clone levels came an association with early post-transplant HvG declines.

From germline, CDR1 is MGHRA and CDR2 YSYEKL. Between the trimmed V and J ends, which lost 4 bases and 3 bases, there was a span of 9 bases. The CDR3 runs to 13 residues. Notes on this clone: Its antigen remains unknown.

Sequencing used immunoSEQ multiplex PCR; TCRdb keeps in-frame clones, though not all of them. The sample shows some 27,000 clones, about 92% of them seen only once. This sequence joins TRBV4-1 and TRBJ2-5, with D unclear. The TCR was taken from a human patient who received an intestinal transplant, so some T cells may come from the graft donor. This specimen consisted of PBMCs, obtained 18 days after transplant. The CDR3 coding sequence is TGCGCCAGCAGCCCCAGTGGGGAAGAGACCCAGTACTTC. Its protein is CASSPSGEETQYF.